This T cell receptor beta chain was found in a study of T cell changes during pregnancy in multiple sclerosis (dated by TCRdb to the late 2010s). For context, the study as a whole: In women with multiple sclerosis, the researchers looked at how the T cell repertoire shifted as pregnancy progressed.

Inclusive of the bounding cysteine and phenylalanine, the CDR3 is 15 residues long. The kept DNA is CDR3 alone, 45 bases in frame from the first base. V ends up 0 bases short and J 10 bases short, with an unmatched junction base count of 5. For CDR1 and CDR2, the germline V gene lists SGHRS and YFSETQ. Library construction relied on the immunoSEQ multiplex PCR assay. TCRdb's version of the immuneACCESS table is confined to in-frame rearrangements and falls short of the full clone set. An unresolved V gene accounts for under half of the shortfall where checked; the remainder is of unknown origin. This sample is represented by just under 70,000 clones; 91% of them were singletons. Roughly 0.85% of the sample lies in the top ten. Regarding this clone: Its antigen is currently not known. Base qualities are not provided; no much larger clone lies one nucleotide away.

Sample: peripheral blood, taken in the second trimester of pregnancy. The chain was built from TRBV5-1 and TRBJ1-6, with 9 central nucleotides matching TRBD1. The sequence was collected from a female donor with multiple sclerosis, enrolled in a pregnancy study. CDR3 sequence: CASSLGDRVRSPLHF. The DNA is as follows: TGCGCCAGCAGCTTGGGGGACAGGGTGAGATCACCCCTCCACTTT.